A single TCR beta chain is shown here with its context. The data originate from a study of blood T cell repertoires in COVID-19. Turning to the study itself: Acute and convalescent COVID-19 samples came from the United States, Italy and Spain. In each case, the material was cDNA or gDNA derived from T cells, B-cell-depleted T cells, or PBMCs.

Per the authors' pipeline: Amplification of reference gene primers provided the estimated nucleated cell counts. Generated by immunoSEQ multiplex PCR, the TCRdb table keeps only in-frame clones and is missing some. That table gives V, J and clone size, and the DNA gave D and trimming. The sample lists fewer than 20,000 clones, around 82% seen once, with 21% in the top ten. There are 15 residues in the CDR3. Per germline, CDR1 LNHDA and CDR2 SQIVND (reference sequence). V lost 0 bases and J lost 5; bases outside the gene matches: 1. The V and J genes are TRBV19 and TRBJ1-4; the match to TRBD1 covers 9 bases. This TCR derives from an older man with active COVID-19. The sample comprised peripheral blood. CDR3 coding DNA: TGTGCCAGTAGTATAGAGGGGACAGGGAATGAAAAACTGTTTTTT. This translates into CASSIEGTGNEKLFF.